This T cell receptor beta chain was found in a study of vaccination effects on CD4 cells after COVID-19. As for the study in general: Each participant was given two doses of one vaccine (BNT162b2 or mRNA-1273). Pre-vaccine samples were drawn 16 days and one week before the first dose. General study results and limits: Spike-reactive clones present post-vaccine in convalescents were predominantly new vaccine-induced clones.

The table came from immunoSEQ multiplex PCR; TCRdb's copy has only in-frame clones and leaves some out. The sample has roughly 73,000 clones, roughly 73% seen once. Turning to this clone: As yet, its antigen is unknown.

The ViraFEST assay expanded antigen-specific CD4+ T cells with viral peptide pools before sequencing. Cultured cells yielded isolated CD4+ T cells after less than 11 days. This individual tested PCR-positive for SARS-CoV-2 infection between March and December 2020. Half-medium exchanges with IL-2 medium took place on days 3 and 7. The specimen was CD4+ T cells from PBMCs cultured with HIV peptides, collected before COVID-19 vaccination. Subset described: HIV-1 Nef peptide pool negative control/reference culture. The source of this sequence is a human donor who had a prior SARS-CoV-2 infection.

In DNA, the CDR3 is TGTGCCTGGAGATCGGGACAGGGGGTAGGCACAGATACGCAGTATTTT. Its protein is CAWRSGQGVGTDTQYF. This chain links TRBV30 with TRBJ2-3; 11 bases are shared with TRBD1. The CDR3 contains 16 residues. J gave up 1 base and V 3 bases, and 6 bases lay outside the gene matches. Germline V lookup: CDR1 GTSNPN, CDR2 SVGIG (reference sequence).